One and the same sample provided the 3 T cell receptor beta chains below, sequenced in a study of shared clonotypes between healthy human individuals. Profiled with immunoSEQ multiplex PCR; TCRdb holds only in-frame clones, not every one. This table has a few million clones, more than 85% appearing once. Source material: naive CD4+ T cells from PBMCs. Subset defined: CD45RA+ positively selected. The receptors stem from a man between 18 and 29 years old in good health. Some clones in this sample may be carry-over from other donors' samples.

V is TRBV5-6 and J is TRBJ2-5, with D perhaps TRBD1 or TRBD2 (7 bases each). CDR3 length: 16 residues. V lost 0 bases to trimming and J lost 4 bases, with 16 bases between them. Looked up from germline, CDR1 is SGHDT and CDR2 is YYEEEE. The CDR3 reads CASSLGQGGRGETQYF. Written as DNA, the CDR3 is TGTGCCAGCAGCTTGGGACAGGGAGGGAGAGGAGAGACCCAGTACTTC. The entire variable domain, with the rest obtained from reference TRBV5-6 and TRBJ2-5, is as follows: DAGVTQSPTHLIKTRGQQVTLRCSPKSGHDTVSWYQQALGQGPQFIFQYYEEEERQRGNFPDRFSGHQFPNYSSELNVNALLLGDSALYLCASSLGQGGRGETQYFGPGTRLLVL.

The chain recombines TRBV5-1 with TRBJ1-2; TRBD1 matches 7 bases. Unmatched junction bases numbered 12, after V lost 2 bases and J lost 8 bases. The CDR3 is made up of 15 amino acids. In germline, CDR1 is SGHRS, CDR2 YFSETQ. CDR3 nucleotide sequence: TGCGCCAGCAGCTTTACAGGGGCCCAGGAGAGCGGCTACACCTTC. This sequence encodes CASSFTGAQESGYTF.

This clone was counted a few times. The sample carries other DNA sequences with the same CDR3. V and J are TRBV19 and TRBJ1-5, with D perhaps matching TRBD1 (5 bases). V lost 3 bases to trimming and J lost 2 bases, with 11 bases between them. The CDR3 is made up of 15 amino acids. In germline, CDR1 is LNHDA, CDR2 SQIVND (reference sequence). CDR3 nucleotides: TGTGCCAGTAGTATTCAGGGTCAGGGCAATCAGCCCCAGCATTTT. It translates to CASSIQGQGNQPQHF.